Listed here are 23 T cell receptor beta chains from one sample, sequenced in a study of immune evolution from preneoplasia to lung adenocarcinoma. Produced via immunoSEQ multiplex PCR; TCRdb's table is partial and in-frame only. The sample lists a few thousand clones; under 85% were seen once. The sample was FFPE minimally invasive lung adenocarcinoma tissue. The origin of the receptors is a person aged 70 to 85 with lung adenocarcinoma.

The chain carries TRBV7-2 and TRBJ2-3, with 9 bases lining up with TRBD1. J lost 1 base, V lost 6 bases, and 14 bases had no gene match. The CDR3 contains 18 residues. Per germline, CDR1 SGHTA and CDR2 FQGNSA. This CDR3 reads CASSPSFSGQGRTDTQYF. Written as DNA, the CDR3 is TGTGCCAGCAGTCCGTCTTTCTCGGGACAGGGACGCACAGATACGCAGTATTTT.

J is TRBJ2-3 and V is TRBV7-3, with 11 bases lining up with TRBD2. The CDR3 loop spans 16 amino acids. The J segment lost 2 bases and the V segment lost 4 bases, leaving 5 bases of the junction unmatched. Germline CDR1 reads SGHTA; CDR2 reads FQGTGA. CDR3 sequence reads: CASSSRLAGNTDTQYF. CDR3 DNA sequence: TGTGCCAGCAGCTCCCGACTAGCGGGGAACACAGATACGCAGTATTTT.

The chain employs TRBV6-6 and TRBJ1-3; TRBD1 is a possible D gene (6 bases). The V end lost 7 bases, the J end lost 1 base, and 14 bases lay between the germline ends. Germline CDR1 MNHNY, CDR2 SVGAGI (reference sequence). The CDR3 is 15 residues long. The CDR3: CASTPSQGSGNTIYF. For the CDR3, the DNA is TGTGCCAGCACCCCCAGTCAGGGGTCTGGAAACACCATATATTTT.

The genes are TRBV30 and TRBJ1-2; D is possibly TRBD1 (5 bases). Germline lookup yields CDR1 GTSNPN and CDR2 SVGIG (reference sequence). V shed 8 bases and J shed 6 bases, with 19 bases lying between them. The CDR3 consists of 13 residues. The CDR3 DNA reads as TGTGCCCGGGACGGCCGTGGGGGGAATGGCTACACCTTC. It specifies CARDGRGGNGYTF.

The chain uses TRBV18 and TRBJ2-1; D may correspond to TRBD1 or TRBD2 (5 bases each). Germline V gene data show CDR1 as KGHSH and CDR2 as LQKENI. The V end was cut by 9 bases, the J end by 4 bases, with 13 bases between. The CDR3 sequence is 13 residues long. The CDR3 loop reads CASRGPEYNEQFF. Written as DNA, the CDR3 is TGTGCCAGTCGGGGCCCGGAGTACAATGAGCAGTTCTTC.

CDR3 residues: CASTPRGGSTDTQYF. The DNA of the CDR3 is TGTGCCAGTACACCGCGGGGGGGAAGCACAGATACGCAGTATTTT. V gene TRBV19 combines with J gene TRBJ2-3; TRBD2 matches 9 bases. Per the germline V gene, CDR1 is LNHDA and CDR2 is SQIVND (reference sequence). There are 15 residues in the CDR3. V shed 7 bases and J 0 bases; nucleotides not matched to a gene: 5.

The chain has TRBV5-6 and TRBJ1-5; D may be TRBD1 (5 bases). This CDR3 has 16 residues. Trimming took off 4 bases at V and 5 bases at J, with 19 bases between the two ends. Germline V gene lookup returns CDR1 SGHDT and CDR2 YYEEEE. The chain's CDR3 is CASSLRQTLADQPQHF. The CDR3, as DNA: TGTGCCAGCAGCCTGAGACAGACCTTAGCGGATCAGCCCCAGCATTTT.

CDR3 region: CASSRAGYAFEQYF. CDR3 DNA sequence: TGTGCCAGCAGCCGGGCAGGGTACGCGTTCGAGCAGTACTTC. The rearrangement uses TRBV5-6 and TRBJ2-7; TRBD1 might be the D (5 bases). Germline V gives CDR1 SGHDT, CDR2 YYEEEE. This CDR3 spans 14 amino acids. V was cut by 4 bases and J by 6 bases, with 17 bases left in between. Filled out from reference TRBV5-6 and TRBJ2-7, the complete variable domain reads DAGVTQSPTHLIKTRGQQVTLRCSPKSGHDTVSWYQQALGQGPQFIFQYYEEEERQRGNFPDRFSGHQFPNYSSELNVNALLLGDSALYLCASSRAGYAFEQYFGPGTRLTVT.

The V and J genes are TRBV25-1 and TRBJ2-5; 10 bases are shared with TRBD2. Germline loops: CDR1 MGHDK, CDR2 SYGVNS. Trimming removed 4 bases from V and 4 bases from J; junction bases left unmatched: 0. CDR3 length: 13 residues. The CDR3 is CASSGLAGETQYF. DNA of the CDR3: TGTGCCAGCAGTGGACTAGCGGGAGAGACCCAGTACTTC.

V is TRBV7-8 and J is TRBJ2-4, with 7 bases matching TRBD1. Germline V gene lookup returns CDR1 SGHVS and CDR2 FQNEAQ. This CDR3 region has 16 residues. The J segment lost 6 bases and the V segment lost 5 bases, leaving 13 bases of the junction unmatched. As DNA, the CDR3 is TGTGCCAGCAGCGGACCGACAGGGAATGTTGGAAACATTCAGTACTTC. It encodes CASSGPTGNVGNIQYF.

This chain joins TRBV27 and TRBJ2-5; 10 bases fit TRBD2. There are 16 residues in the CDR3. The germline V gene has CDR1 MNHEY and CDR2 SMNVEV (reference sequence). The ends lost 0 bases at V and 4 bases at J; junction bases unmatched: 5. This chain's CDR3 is CASSLSSGRAGETQYF. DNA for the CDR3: TGTGCCAGCAGTTTATCGAGCGGGAGGGCCGGAGAGACCCAGTACTTC.

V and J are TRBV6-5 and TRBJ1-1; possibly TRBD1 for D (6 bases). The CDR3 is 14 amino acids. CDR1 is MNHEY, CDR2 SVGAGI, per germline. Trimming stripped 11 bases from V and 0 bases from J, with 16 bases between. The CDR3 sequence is CASRTGGLNTEAFF. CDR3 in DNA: TGTGCCTCACGGACCGGGGGGCTGAACACTGAAGCTTTCTTT.

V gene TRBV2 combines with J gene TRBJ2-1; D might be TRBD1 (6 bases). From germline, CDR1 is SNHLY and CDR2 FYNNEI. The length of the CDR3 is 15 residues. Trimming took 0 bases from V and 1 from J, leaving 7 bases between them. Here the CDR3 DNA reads TGTGCCAGCAGTGAAGCGCAGGGGTCCTACAATGAGCAGTTCTTC. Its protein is CASSEAQGSYNEQFF.

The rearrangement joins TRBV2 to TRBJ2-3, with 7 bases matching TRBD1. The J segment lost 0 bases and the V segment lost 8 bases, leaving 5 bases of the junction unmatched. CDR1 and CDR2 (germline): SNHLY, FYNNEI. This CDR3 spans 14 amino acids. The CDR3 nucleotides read TGTGCCAGCTGGGACAGCCAAAGCACAGATACGCAGTATTTT. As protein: CASWDSQSTDTQYF.

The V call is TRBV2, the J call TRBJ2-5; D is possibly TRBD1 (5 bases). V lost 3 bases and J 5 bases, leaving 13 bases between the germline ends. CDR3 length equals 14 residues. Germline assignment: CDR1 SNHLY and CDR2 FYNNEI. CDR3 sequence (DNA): TGTGCCAGCAGTGACGCCAGGGCCGAGGAGACCCAGTACTTC. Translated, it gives CASSDARAEETQYF.

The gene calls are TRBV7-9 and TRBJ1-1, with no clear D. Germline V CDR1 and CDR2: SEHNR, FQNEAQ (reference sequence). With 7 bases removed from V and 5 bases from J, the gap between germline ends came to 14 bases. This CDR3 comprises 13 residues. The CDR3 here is CASTPGPGTEAFF. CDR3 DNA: TGTGCCAGCACCCCAGGTCCCGGGACTGAAGCTTTCTTT.

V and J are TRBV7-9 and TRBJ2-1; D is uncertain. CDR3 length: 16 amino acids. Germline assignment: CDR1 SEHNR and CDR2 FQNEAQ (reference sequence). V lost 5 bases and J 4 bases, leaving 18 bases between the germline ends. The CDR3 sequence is CASSPEKGNLYNEQFF. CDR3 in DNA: TGTGCCAGCAGCCCCGAGAAAGGAAATCTGTACAATGAGCAGTTCTTC.

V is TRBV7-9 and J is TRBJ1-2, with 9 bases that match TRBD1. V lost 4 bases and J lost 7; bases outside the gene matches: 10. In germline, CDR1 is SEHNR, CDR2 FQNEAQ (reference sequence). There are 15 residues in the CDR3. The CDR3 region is CASSWGGQGDSGYTF. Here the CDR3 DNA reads TGTGCCAGCAGCTGGGGGGGACAGGGAGATAGTGGCTACACCTTC.

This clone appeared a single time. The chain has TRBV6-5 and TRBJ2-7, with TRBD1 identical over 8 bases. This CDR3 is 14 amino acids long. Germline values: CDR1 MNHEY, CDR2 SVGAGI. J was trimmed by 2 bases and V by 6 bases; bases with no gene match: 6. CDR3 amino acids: CASSAGQVTYEQYF. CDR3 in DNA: TGTGCCAGCAGCGCGGGACAGGTAACCTACGAGCAGTACTTC.

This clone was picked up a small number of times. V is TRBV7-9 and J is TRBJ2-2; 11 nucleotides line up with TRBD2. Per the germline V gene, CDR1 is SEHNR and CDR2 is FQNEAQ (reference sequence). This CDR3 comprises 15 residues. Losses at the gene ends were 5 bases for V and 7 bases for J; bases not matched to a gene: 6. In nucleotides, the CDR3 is TGTGCCAGCAGCATTAGCGGGGGGGCAAGCGGGGAGCTGTTTTTT. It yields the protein CASSISGGASGELFF.

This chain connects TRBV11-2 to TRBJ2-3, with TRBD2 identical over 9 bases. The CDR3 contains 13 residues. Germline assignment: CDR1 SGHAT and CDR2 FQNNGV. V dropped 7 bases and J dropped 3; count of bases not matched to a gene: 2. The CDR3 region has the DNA TGTGCCAGCACGGGACTAGCTACAGATACGCAGTATTTT. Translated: CASTGLATDTQYF.

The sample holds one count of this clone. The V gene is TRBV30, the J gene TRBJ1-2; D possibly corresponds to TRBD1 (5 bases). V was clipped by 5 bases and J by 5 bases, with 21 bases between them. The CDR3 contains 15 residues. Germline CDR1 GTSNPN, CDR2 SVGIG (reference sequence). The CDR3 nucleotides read TGTGCCTGGGTTTGGTCCGCCGGGACGGTTTATGGCTACACCTTC. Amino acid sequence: CAWVWSAGTVYGYTF.

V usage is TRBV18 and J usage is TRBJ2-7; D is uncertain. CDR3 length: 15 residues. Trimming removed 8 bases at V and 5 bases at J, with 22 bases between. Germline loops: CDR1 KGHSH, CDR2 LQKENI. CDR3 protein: CASRKFGAAGDEQYF. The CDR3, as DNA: TGTGCCAGCCGGAAGTTCGGCGCCGCTGGCGACGAGCAGTACTTC.